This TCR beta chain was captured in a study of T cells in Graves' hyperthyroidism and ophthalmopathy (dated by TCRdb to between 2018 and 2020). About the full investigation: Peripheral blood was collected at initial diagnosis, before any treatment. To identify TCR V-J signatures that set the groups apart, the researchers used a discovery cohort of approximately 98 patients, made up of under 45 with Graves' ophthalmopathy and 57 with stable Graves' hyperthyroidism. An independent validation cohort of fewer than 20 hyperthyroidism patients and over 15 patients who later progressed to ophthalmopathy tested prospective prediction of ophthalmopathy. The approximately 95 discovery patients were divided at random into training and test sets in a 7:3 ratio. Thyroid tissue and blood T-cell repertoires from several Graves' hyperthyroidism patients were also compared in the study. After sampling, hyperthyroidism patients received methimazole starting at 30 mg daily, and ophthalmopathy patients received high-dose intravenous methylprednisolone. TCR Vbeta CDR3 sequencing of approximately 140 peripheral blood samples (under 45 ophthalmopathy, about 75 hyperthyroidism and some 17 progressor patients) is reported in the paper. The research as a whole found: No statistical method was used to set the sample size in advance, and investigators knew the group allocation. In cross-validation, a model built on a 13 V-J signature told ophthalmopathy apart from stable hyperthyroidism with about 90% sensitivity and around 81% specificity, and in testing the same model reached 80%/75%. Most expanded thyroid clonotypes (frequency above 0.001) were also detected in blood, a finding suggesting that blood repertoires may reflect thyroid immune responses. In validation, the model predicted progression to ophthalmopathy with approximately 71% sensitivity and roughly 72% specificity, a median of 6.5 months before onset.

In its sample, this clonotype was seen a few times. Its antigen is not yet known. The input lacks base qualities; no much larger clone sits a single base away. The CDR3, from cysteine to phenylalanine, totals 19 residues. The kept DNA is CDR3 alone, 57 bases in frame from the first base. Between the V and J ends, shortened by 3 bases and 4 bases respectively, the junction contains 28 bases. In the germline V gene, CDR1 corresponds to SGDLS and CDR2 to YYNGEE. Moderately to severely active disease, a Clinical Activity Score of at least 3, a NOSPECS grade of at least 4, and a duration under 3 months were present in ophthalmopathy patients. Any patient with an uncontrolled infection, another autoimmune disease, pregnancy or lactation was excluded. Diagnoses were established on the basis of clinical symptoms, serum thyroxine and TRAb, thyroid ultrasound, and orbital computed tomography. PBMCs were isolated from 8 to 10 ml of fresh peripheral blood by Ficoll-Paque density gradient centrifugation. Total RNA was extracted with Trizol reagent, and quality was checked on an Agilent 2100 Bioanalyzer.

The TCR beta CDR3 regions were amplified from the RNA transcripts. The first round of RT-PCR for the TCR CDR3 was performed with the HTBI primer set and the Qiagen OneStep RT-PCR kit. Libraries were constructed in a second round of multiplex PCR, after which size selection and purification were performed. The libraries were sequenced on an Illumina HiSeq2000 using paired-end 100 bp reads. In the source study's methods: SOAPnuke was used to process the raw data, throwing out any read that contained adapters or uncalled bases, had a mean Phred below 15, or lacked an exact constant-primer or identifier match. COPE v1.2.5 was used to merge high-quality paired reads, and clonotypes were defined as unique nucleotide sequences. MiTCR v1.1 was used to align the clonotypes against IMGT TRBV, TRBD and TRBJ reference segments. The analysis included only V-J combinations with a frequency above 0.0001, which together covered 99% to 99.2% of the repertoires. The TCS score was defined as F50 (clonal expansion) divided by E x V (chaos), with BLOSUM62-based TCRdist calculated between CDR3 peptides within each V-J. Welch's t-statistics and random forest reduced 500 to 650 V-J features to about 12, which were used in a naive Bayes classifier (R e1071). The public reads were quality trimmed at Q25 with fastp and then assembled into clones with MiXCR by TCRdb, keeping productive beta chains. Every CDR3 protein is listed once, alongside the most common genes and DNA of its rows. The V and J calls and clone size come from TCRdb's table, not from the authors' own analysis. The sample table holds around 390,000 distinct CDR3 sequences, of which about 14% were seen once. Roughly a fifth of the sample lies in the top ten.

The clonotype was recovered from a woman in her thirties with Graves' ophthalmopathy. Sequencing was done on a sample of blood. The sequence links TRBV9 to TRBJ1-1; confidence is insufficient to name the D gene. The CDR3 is CASSGAGWVEWAPATEAFF. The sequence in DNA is TGTGCCAGCAGCGGGGCCGGGTGGGTGGAATGGGCCCCTGCCACTGAAGCTTTCTTT.